Listed here is a single T cell receptor (beta chain). RNA amounts of roughly 0.45 to 1 ug underwent reverse transcription with random hexamers. TCRdb reprocessed the immunoSEQ multiplex PCR reads with MiXCR, giving one entry per CDR3 protein. The sample has about 210,000 distinct CDR3 sequences, approximately 94% seen once. The V and J ends lost 7 bases and 0 bases respectively, with 10 bases between them. CDR1 and CDR2 (germline): GTSNPN, SVGIG (reference sequence). This CDR3 contains 13 residues. These data originate in a study of CD8 T cells in Susac syndrome. The rearrangement joins TRBV30 to TRBJ2-1, with D unclear. This clonotype originated in a human donor with Susac syndrome. The sequenced material came from CD4+ T cells from PBMCs. The CDR3: CALSRGSYNEQFF. CDR3 DNA sequence: TGTGCCTTATCGCGCGGCTCCTACAATGAGCAGTTCTTC.